The next 30 T cell receptor beta chains were all read from a single sample in a study of OX40 agonist ivuxolimab in advanced cancers. Profiling relied on immunoSEQ multiplex PCR, and the TCRdb table lists in-frame clones only, not all of them. This table has about 26,000 clones, about 74% appearing once. The sample in question was CD4+ or CD8+ T cells sorted from blood, obtained in a trial of the OX40 agonist ivuxolimab. All receptors come from an adult with an advanced solid tumor such as melanoma, head and neck, liver or kidney cancer.

V usage is TRBV7-2 and J usage is TRBJ2-4; TRBD1 might be the D (5 bases). Trimming removed 3 bases from V and 9 bases from J, with 15 bases in between. CDR3 length equals 14 residues. Germline lookup yields CDR1 SGHTA and CDR2 FQGNSA. The CDR3 protein is CASSLPGWGTIQYF. The DNA for the CDR3 is TGTGCCAGCAGCTTGCCAGGGTGGGGAACCATTCAGTACTTC.

This clone was seen more than once but under ten times. This chain uses TRBV6-5 with TRBJ1-2; TRBD1 matches at 8 bases. The germline V gene encodes CDR1 MNHEY and CDR2 SVGAGI. This CDR3 contains 16 residues. V lost 2 bases, J lost 5 bases, and 10 bases stayed unmatched. The CDR3 sequence is CASSYIRTGGGYGYTF. The CDR3 DNA reads TGTGCCAGCAGTTACATACGCACAGGGGGGGGATATGGCTACACCTTC.

The genes are TRBV6-5 and TRBJ2-7; possibly TRBD2 for D (5 bases). The germline gives CDR1 MNHEY, CDR2 SVGAGI. The CDR3 extends over 15 amino acids. Trimming removed 5 bases at V and 3 bases at J, with 17 bases between. CDR3 DNA sequence: TGTGCCAGCAGTACCCCTTACAGCGGATTCTACGAGCAGTACTTC. It encodes CASSTPYSGFYEQYF.

The V call is TRBV30, the J call TRBJ1-1, with D hard to call. The germline CDR1 and CDR2 sequences are GTSNPN and SVGIG (reference sequence). Trimming cost V 8 bases and J 10 bases, with 14 bases left between them. There are 10 residues in the CDR3. The CDR3 spells CAGILWVAFF. For the CDR3, the DNA is TGTGCCGGGATTTTGTGGGTAGCTTTCTTT.

The CDR3 nucleotides read TGTGCCAGCAGCTTAGTAAACCTCTTGACAGCTGATGAAGCTTTCTTT. Its translation: CASSLVNLLTADEAFF. The chain links TRBV7-9 to TRBJ1-1; weak D call: TRBD1 (5 bases). The CDR3 spans 16 residues. V gave up 1 base and J gave up 7 bases, with 19 bases separating them. CDR1 SEHNR and CDR2 FQNEAQ come from the germline V gene (reference sequence).

The chain links TRBV7-2 to TRBJ2-1, with 8 bases lining up with TRBD1. V was clipped by 3 bases and J by 4 bases; unmatched bases: 8. The CDR3 totals 16 residues. Germline assignment: CDR1 SGHTA and CDR2 FQGNSA. CDR3 in DNA: TGTGCCAGCAGCTTGTCTATCGGGACAGGTTACAATGAGCAGTTCTTC. It codes for CASSLSIGTGYNEQFF.

The V and J genes are TRBV15 and TRBJ2-3, with D tentatively TRBD1 or TRBD2 (5 bases each). This CDR3 comprises 16 residues. Between the trimmed V and J ends, which lost 1 base and 5 bases, there was a span of 16 bases. Looked up from germline, CDR1 is LNHNV and CDR2 is YYDKDF (reference sequence). For the CDR3, the DNA is TGTGCCACCAGCAGAGGGCACGAGGGGACGGTAGATACGCAGTATTTT. Translating it yields CATSRGHEGTVDTQYF.

The chain uses TRBV11-1 and TRBJ2-3; D may be TRBD1 or TRBD2 (5 bases each). Trimming pared 6 bases from V and 0 bases from J, leaving 16 bases between. This CDR3 comprises 16 residues. Germline-derived CDR1 and CDR2 are SGHAT and FQDESV (reference sequence). DNA of the CDR3: TGTGCCAGCAGTCATAGACCGGGGCTGAGCACAGATACGCAGTATTTT. Translation: CASSHRPGLSTDTQYF.

V is TRBV6-6 and J is TRBJ2-5; 9 nucleotides match TRBD2. This CDR3 region has 15 residues. V dropped 5 bases and J dropped 4; count of bases not matched to a gene: 8. Germline CDR1 is MNHNY and CDR2 is SVGAGI (reference sequence). The chain's CDR3 is CASSQLAGNTETQYF. The CDR3 coding sequence is TGTGCCAGCAGTCAGCTAGCGGGAAATACAGAGACCCAGTACTTC.

This clone was observed a handful of times. This sequence joins TRBV13 and TRBJ2-7; TRBD1 agrees at 10 bases. Per the germline V gene, CDR1 is PRHDT and CDR2 is FYEKMQ (reference sequence). Germline trimming cut 0 bases from V and 0 bases from J; bases unmatched to any gene: 5. The CDR3 runs 17 residues. In nucleotides, the CDR3 is TGTGCCAGCAGCTTAGGGGGACAGGGGCCACGCTCCTACGAGCAGTACTTC. Residues: CASSLGGQGPRSYEQYF.

This clone occurred a few times. J is TRBJ2-6 and V is TRBV30; no clear D gene. Trimming pared 2 bases from V and 0 bases from J, leaving 2 bases between. The CDR3 has 13 amino acids. The germline CDR1 and CDR2 sequences are GTSNPN and SVGIG (reference sequence). CDR3: CAWSSSGANVLTF. In nucleotides, the CDR3 is TGTGCCTGGAGTAGCTCTGGGGCCAACGTCCTGACTTTC.

The rearrangement joins TRBV6-1 to TRBJ1-4, with D unresolved. Germline values: CDR1 MNHNS, CDR2 SASEGT. This CDR3 is 15 amino acids long. V lost 6 bases, J lost 0 bases, and 11 bases lay in between. The CDR3 sequence: CASRVAGATNEKLFF. The CDR3 DNA reads as TGTGCCAGCAGGGTTGCGGGCGCAACTAATGAAAAACTGTTTTTT.

The chain is built from TRBV4-1 and TRBJ1-3; TRBD1 matches at 8 bases. Germline trimming cut 5 bases from V and 0 bases from J; bases unmatched to any gene: 12. The CDR3 length is 18 residues. The germline V gene has CDR1 MGHRA and CDR2 YSYEKL. CDR3 nucleotide sequence: TGCGCCAGCAGCGGAGTGGGGACAGGTCTTAGCTCTGGAAACACCATATATTTT. It translates to CASSGVGTGLSSGNTIYF.

The chain couples TRBV19 to TRBJ2-1; possibly TRBD1 or TRBD2 for D (6 bases each). The V gene's germline CDR1 is LNHDA and CDR2 SQIVND (reference sequence). The CDR3 contains 15 residues. Trimming stripped 1 base from V and 6 bases from J, with 13 bases between. The CDR3 nucleotides are TGTGCCAGTAGTATAGTAGAGGGGGGCGGCAATGAGCAGTTCTTC. This sequence encodes CASSIVEGGGNEQFF.

The genes are TRBV7-3 and TRBJ2-7, with TRBD1 identical over 9 bases. This CDR3 contains 17 residues. The germline gives CDR1 SGHTA, CDR2 FQGTGA. The V segment lost 4 bases and the J segment 4 bases; nucleotides outside the gene matches: 14. CDR3 protein: CASSSYTRGQGFYEQYF. CDR3 nucleotides: TGTGCCAGCAGCTCATACACGCGGGGACAGGGATTTTACGAGCAGTACTTC.

The chain links TRBV5-1 to TRBJ2-7; maybe TRBD1 (5 bases). Germline values: CDR1 SGHRS, CDR2 YFSETQ. This CDR3 comprises 14 residues. Between the trimmed V and J ends, which lost 4 bases and 4 bases, there was a span of 15 bases. CDR3 DNA sequence: TGCGCCAGCAGCGCTAATGGGGCCGGGTACGAGCAGTACTTC. Amino acids: CASSANGAGYEQYF.

The rearrangement joins TRBV27 to TRBJ1-6; D remains unclear. Trimming shortened V by 7 bases and J by 7 bases, and 20 bases separated the two germline ends. The CDR3 sequence is 16 residues long. The germline V gene encodes CDR1 MNHEY and CDR2 SMNVEV (reference sequence). CDR3 loop: CASTLDGVSRNSPLHF. CDR3 nucleotide sequence: TGTGCCAGCACCTTGGACGGAGTGTCACGGAATTCACCCCTCCACTTT.

The chain recombines TRBV4-1 with TRBJ2-2, with 10 positions matching TRBD2. J was trimmed by 5 bases and V by 1 base; bases with no gene match: 10. This CDR3 comprises 18 residues. The V gene's germline CDR1 is MGHRA and CDR2 YSYEKL. In nucleotides, the CDR3 is TGCGCCAGCAGCCAAGCGGGTCTAGCGGGGGTCGGGACCGGGGAGCTGTTTTTT. Protein: CASSQAGLAGVGTGELFF.

The rearrangement uses TRBV15 and TRBJ1-5; tentative D call: TRBD1 (6 bases). The CDR3 covers 15 residues. Germline assignment: CDR1 LNHNV and CDR2 YYDKDF (reference sequence). Trimming cost V 5 bases and J 0 bases, with 11 bases left between them. The CDR3 loop is CATSGSRGSNQPQHF. The CDR3, as DNA: TGTGCCACCAGCGGATCCAGGGGTAGCAATCAGCCCCAGCATTTT.

The gene calls are TRBV25-1 and TRBJ1-6; D ambiguous. CDR3 length equals 15 residues. The germline gives CDR1 MGHDK, CDR2 SYGVNS. V was clipped by 8 bases and J by 10 bases, with 21 bases between them. For the CDR3, the DNA is TGTGCCAGCCGACTCCGGGCTCCAGCTGGGTCACCCCTCCACTTT. Translated: CASRLRAPAGSPLHF.

The rearrangement uses TRBV7-3 and TRBJ1-1; D remains unclear. The CDR3 loop spans 16 amino acids. The V gene's germline CDR1 is SGHTA and CDR2 FQGTGA. Trimming shortened V by 3 bases and J by 4 bases, and 18 bases separated the two germline ends. The CDR3 DNA reads TGTGCCAGCAGCTTGGAAGGGTTCGGCGGGAGCACTGAAGCTTTCTTT. It translates to CASSLEGFGGSTEAFF.

The chain recombines TRBV6-1 with TRBJ1-5; a possible D gene is TRBD1 (6 bases). V dropped 4 bases and J dropped 1 base, with 11 bases sitting between them. The CDR3 totals 15 residues. The germline CDR1 and CDR2 sequences are MNHNS and SASEGT. CDR3 DNA sequence: TGTGCCAGCAGTGGTACAGGGATGAGCAATCAGCCCCAGCATTTT. Translation: CASSGTGMSNQPQHF.

The V gene is TRBV7-9, the J gene TRBJ1-4; tentative D call: TRBD1 (5 bases). Between the trimmed V and J ends, which lost 5 bases and 7 bases, there was a span of 17 bases. Germline CDR1 and CDR2: SEHNR and FQNEAQ (reference sequence). CDR3 length: 15 amino acids. The CDR3 loop reads CASSEPGRGVEKLFF. The CDR3, as DNA: TGTGCCAGCAGCGAACCTGGAAGGGGTGTTGAAAAACTGTTTTTT.

The rearrangement joins TRBV5-5 to TRBJ1-1; D is possibly TRBD1 (5 bases). Germline assignment: CDR1 SGHKS and CDR2 YYEKEE (reference sequence). V lost 3 bases and J 1 base, leaving 10 bases between the germline ends. The CDR3 has 14 residues. The DNA for the CDR3 is TGTGCCAGCAGCTCCGCAACAGGGAACACTGAAGCTTTCTTT. This sequence encodes CASSSATGNTEAFF.

The chain is built from TRBV7-2 and TRBJ1-1, with D unclear. The CDR3 length is 16 residues. CDR1 is SGHTA and CDR2 is FQGNSA in the germline V gene. Deletions cut 2 bases from V and 5 bases from J, with 18 bases between. The CDR3: CASSLKGRRGGTEAFF. In DNA form, the CDR3 reads TGTGCCAGCAGCTTAAAGGGCAGGCGCGGCGGGACTGAAGCTTTCTTT.

The V call is TRBV4-1, the J call TRBJ2-7; 7 nucleotides line up with TRBD1. J gave up 1 base and V 1 base, and 1 base lay outside the gene matches. The V gene's germline CDR1 is MGHRA and CDR2 YSYEKL. The CDR3 loop spans 14 amino acids. The CDR3 reads CASSQGQGSYEQYF. The CDR3 DNA sequence: TGCGCCAGCAGCCAAGGACAGGGTTCCTACGAGCAGTACTTC.

This chain links TRBV18 with TRBJ1-3; no clear D. V was clipped by 5 bases and J by 2 bases, with 10 bases between them. The germline V gene encodes CDR1 KGHSH and CDR2 LQKENI. This CDR3 has 14 residues. The CDR3 sequence: CASSATPAGNTIYF. In DNA form, the CDR3 reads TGTGCCAGCTCAGCCACACCCGCTGGAAACACCATATATTTT.

V usage is TRBV7-9 and J usage is TRBJ2-3; 10 bases fit TRBD2. The CDR3 spans 16 residues. Trimming at V came to 4 bases and at J to 1 base, leaving 5 bases not matched to a gene. Germline loops: CDR1 SEHNR, CDR2 FQNEAQ (reference sequence). CDR3 coding DNA: TGTGCCAGCAGCTCTACCGGGACTAGCGGCACAGATACGCAGTATTTT. Translated: CASSSTGTSGTDTQYF. The full variable domain, completed using reference TRBV7-9 and TRBJ2-3, is DTGVSQNPRHKITKRGQNVTFRCDPISEHNRLYWYRQTLGQGPEFLTYFQNEAQLEKSRLLSDRFSAERPKGSFSTLEIQRTEQGDSAMYLCASSSTGTSGTDTQYFGPGTRLTVL.

This chain links TRBV27 with TRBJ2-1, with D tentatively TRBD1 (6 bases). Per the germline V gene, CDR1 is MNHEY and CDR2 is SMNVEV (reference sequence). Trimming took off 5 bases at V and 10 bases at J, with 15 bases between the two ends. CDR3 length equals 13 residues. The CDR3 DNA follows: TGTGCCAGCAGTAACAGGGACGGTGGGGAGCAGTTCTTC. It specifies CASSNRDGGEQFF.

This chain's CDR3 is CASSETSLGYTF. CDR3 in DNA: TGTGCCAGTAGTGAGACATCTCTTGGCTACACCTTC. V usage is TRBV19 and J usage is TRBJ1-2; D call uncertain. This CDR3 has 12 residues. V was pared by 5 bases and J by 7 bases, with 11 bases between. Germline V gene data show CDR1 as LNHDA and CDR2 as SQIVND (reference sequence).